The rows below give T cell receptor beta chains drawn from one sample of a study of cytomegalovirus exposure and HLA in healthy donors. TCRdb keeps only in-frame clones here, not all; method: immunoSEQ multiplex PCR. Among some 150,000 clones listed, 65% to 85% were seen once. The sequenced material came from PBMCs. Every receptor here comes from a woman in her twenties or thirties in good health and CMV-seropositive. Both conserved end residues are part of each CDR3. Each record gives: V gene, J gene, D gene, clone size, CDR3 DNA, CDR3 protein. The D gene is left open where the match is weak. A row's size may be missing; if present it is once, few, many or a size class.

V: TRBV27; J: TRBJ2-7; D: .; size: .; DNA: TGTGCCAGCAGTTGGGCCCGCAGCTACGAGCAGTACTTC; CDR3: CASSWARSYEQYF
V: TRBV5-4; J: TRBJ2-1; D: .; size: .; DNA: TGTGCCAGCACGGGAACGGGGAATGAGCAGTTCTTC; CDR3: CASTGTGNEQFF
V: TRBV4-3; J: TRBJ2-2; D: .; size: .; DNA: TGCGCCAGCAGCCAAGATGGCAGGAACACCGGGGAGCTGTTTTTT; CDR3: CASSQDGRNTGELFF
V: TRBV6-1; J: TRBJ2-7; D: .; size: .; DNA: TGTGCCAGCAGTGAACTCGGCCGGAGGTACGAGCAGTACTTC; CDR3: CASSELGRRYEQYF
V: TRBV9; J: TRBJ1-4; D: TRBD1; size: .; DNA: TGTGCCAGCAGCGCTCCAGGGGGTTCTAATGAAAAACTGTTTTTT; CDR3: CASSAPGGSNEKLFF
V: TRBV18; J: TRBJ2-7; D: TRBD2; size: .; DNA: TGTGCCAGCTCACCGGCCGGGACTAGCTTTTATTACGAGCAGTACTTC; CDR3: CASSPAGTSFYYEQYF
V: TRBV7-2; J: TRBJ2-1; D: TRBD2; size: .; DNA: TGTGCCAGCAGCTTAGGGCTAGCGGGGGGGCAGGGTGAGCAGTTCTTC; CDR3: CASSLGLAGGQGEQFF
V: TRBV9; J: TRBJ2-7; D: .; size: once; DNA: TGTGCCAGCAGCGTAGGACCCCTCGGGGACTACGAGCAGTACTTC; CDR3: CASSVGPLGDYEQYF
V: TRBV6-4; J: TRBJ2-3; D: TRBD2; size: .; DNA: TGTGCCAGCAGCCAACAACCCACCACTAGCGGGGGGAGCACAGATACGCAGTATTTT; CDR3: CASSQQPTTSGGSTDTQYF
V: TRBV27; J: TRBJ2-5; D: TRBD2; size: .; DNA: TGTGCCAGCAGTTTTTCTAGCGGGGTTAGGGAGACCCAGTACTTC; CDR3: CASSFSSGVRETQYF
V: TRBV28; J: TRBJ1-5; D: .; size: .; DNA: TGTGCCAGCAGCCCTCGACAGGTTAGCAATCAGCCCCAGCATTTT; CDR3: CASSPRQVSNQPQHF
V: TRBV9; J: TRBJ1-1; D: .; size: .; DNA: TGTGCCAGCAGCCCGCAAAGAGGGAAAACTGAAGCTTTCTTT; CDR3: CASSPQRGKTEAFF
V: TRBV7-6; J: TRBJ1-2; D: .; size: .; DNA: TGTGCCAGCAGCTTAGACCCAGGGAACTATGGCTACACCTTC; CDR3: CASSLDPGNYGYTF
V: TRBV6-5; J: TRBJ1-1; D: .; size: .; DNA: TGTGCCAGCAGTTACGGAGGGGCGCTAAACACTGAAGCTTTCTTT; CDR3: CASSYGGALNTEAFF
V: TRBV7-2; J: TRBJ2-5; D: .; size: .; DNA: TGTGCCAGCAGCTTGGCTGGGCCGGCGGAGACCCAGTACTTC; CDR3: CASSLAGPAETQYF
V: TRBV14; J: TRBJ1-1; D: TRBD1; size: .; DNA: TGTGCCAGCAGCCATCACTGGGACAGGGGGCGTGTGAACACTGAAGCTTTCTTT; CDR3: CASSHHWDRGRVNTEAFF
V: TRBV2; J: TRBJ2-5; D: .; size: .; DNA: TGTGCCAGCAGTGAAGCCCCGGGGAGGCGAGAGACCCAGTACTTC; CDR3: CASSEAPGRRETQYF
V: TRBV4-2; J: TRBJ2-6; D: .; size: few; DNA: TGTGCCAGCAGCCAAGTGGACAGCTCCTCTGGGGCCAACGTCCTGACTTTC; CDR3: CASSQVDSSSGANVLTF
V: TRBV6-5; J: TRBJ2-3; D: .; size: .; DNA: TGTGCCAGCAGTTACCTCCGGGACACACAAGATACGCAGTATTTT; CDR3: CASSYLRDTQDTQYF
V: TRBV9; J: TRBJ1-1; D: .; size: once; DNA: TGTGCCAGCAGCGTGGCAGGGGCTGGCACTGAAGCTTTCTTT; CDR3: CASSVAGAGTEAFF
V: TRBV7-2; J: TRBJ1-1; D: TRBD1; size: .; DNA: TGTGCCAGCCCCCTAGCGACAGGGGTATCGAACACTGAAGCTTTCTTT; CDR3: CASPLATGVSNTEAFF
V: TRBV5-8; J: TRBJ2-3; D: .; size: .; DNA: TGTGCCAGCAGCTCAAGCCCTTTAATGACGACTAGCACAGATACGCAGTATTTT; CDR3: CASSSSPLMTTSTDTQYF
V: TRBV19; J: TRBJ2-7; D: TRBD1; size: .; DNA: TGTGCCAGTAGTATAGGGGGACAGGGTCTATCCTACGAGCAGTACTTC; CDR3: CASSIGGQGLSYEQYF
V: TRBV10-2; J: TRBJ2-2; D: TRBD1; size: .; DNA: TGCGCCAGCTCGGGACAGGGGGCCGGGGAGCTGTTTTTT; CDR3: CASSGQGAGELFF
V: TRBV29-1; J: TRBJ1-1; D: .; size: .; DNA: TGCAGCGTTGATGAGTCGATGAACACTGAAGCTTTCTTT; CDR3: CSVDESMNTEAFF
V: TRBV7-2; J: TRBJ2-7; D: .; size: .; DNA: TGTGCCAGCAGCCCCAACTCCTACGAGCAGTACTTC; CDR3: CASSPNSYEQYF
V: TRBV7-9; J: TRBJ2-2; D: TRBD1; size: .; DNA: TGTGCCAGCAGCTCAAGACAGGGGGCGACCGGGGAGCTGTTTTTT; CDR3: CASSSRQGATGELFF
V: TRBV7-9; J: TRBJ1-6; D: .; size: .; DNA: TGTTCCAGCAGCCCCCGTTGGGGTTGGGGGGGTTCACCCCTCCACTTT; CDR3: CSSSPRWGWGGSPLHF
V: TRBV27; J: TRBJ2-2; D: .; size: few; DNA: TGTGCCAGCAGTTATCGGTGGGCCACCGGGGAGCTGTTTTTT; CDR3: CASSYRWATGELFF
V: TRBV18; J: TRBJ2-5; D: .; size: .; DNA: TGTGCCAGCTCACCACCGTCGCGTCCGCAAACCCAGTACTTC; CDR3: CASSPPSRPQTQYF
V: TRBV7-9; J: TRBJ2-1; D: TRBD2; size: few; DNA: TGTGCCAGCAGCTCGGGACTAGCGGGGGGGTACGATGAGCAGTTCTTC; CDR3: CASSSGLAGGYDEQFF
V: TRBV11-1; J: TRBJ1-1; D: TRBD1; size: .; DNA: TGTGCCAGCAGCCCCAGGTTCTGGGACAGGATGAGGCGGACTGAAGCTTTCTTT; CDR3: CASSPRFWDRMRRTEAFF
V: TRBV5-4; J: TRBJ2-1; D: .; size: few; DNA: TGTGCCAGCAGCTTTCAACGGGGGTTTTCCTACAATGAGCAGTTCTTC; CDR3: CASSFQRGFSYNEQFF
V: TRBV5-1; J: TRBJ1-2; D: .; size: .; DNA: TGCGCCAGCAGCTTAGGGGGGGCGCTTAAAGAACGGTCCACCTTC; CDR3: CASSLGGALKERSTF
V: TRBV2; J: TRBJ2-7; D: .; size: .; DNA: TGTGCCAGCAGTGAAGTTGTACAGTTCTACGAGCAGTACTTC; CDR3: CASSEVVQFYEQYF